The 17 T cell receptor beta chains below come from one sample, sequenced in a study of blood T cells in healthy people across ages. A second PCR of about 6 to 12 cycles used a sample-barcoded 5' primer and a J-beta primer mix. TCRdb reprocessed the 5' RACE reads via MiXCR and lists one record per CDR3 protein. Altogether over 1,300,000 distinct CDR3 sequences are present, roughly 64% being singletons, with the ten largest covering over 6.5%. Sequenced: blood. The source is a man aged 18 to 29 in good health.

The genes are TRBV5-1 and TRBJ1-1; no clear D gene. This CDR3 is built from 16 residues. V lost 4 bases and J 4 bases, leaving 20 bases between the germline ends. The V gene's germline CDR1 is SGHRS and CDR2 YFSETQ. CDR3 DNA: TGCGCCAGCAGCCCTAATGCAGCATACAGTGGCACTGAAGCTTTCTTT. Amino acids: CASSPNAAYSGTEAFF.

This chain links TRBV4-1 with TRBJ2-5, with 10 bases aligning to TRBD1. The junction had 7 bases not matched to a gene; V was cut back by 3 bases and J by 6 bases. The CDR3 spans 15 residues. Germline V gene sequence: CDR1 MGHRA, CDR2 YSYEKL. CDR3 DNA: TGCGCCAGCAGCCAGGAATGGGACAGGGGCCAGACCCAGTACTTC. The encoded protein is CASSQEWDRGQTQYF.

This chain links TRBV29-1 with TRBJ2-5; D perhaps matches TRBD2 (5 bases). Trimming left V 5 bases short and J 5 bases short, with 15 bases between. The CDR3 is 13 residues long. Per germline, CDR1 SQVTM and CDR2 ANQGSEA. This chain's CDR3 is CSVLEGFVETQYF. The CDR3 region has the DNA TGCAGCGTTTTAGAGGGTTTTGTGGAGACCCAGTACTTC.

The CDR3 sequence is CASTTQRGRRPYEQYF. The DNA of the CDR3 is TGTGCCAGCACGACACAAAGGGGCAGGAGACCCTACGAGCAGTACTTC. The chain carries TRBV7-9 and TRBJ2-7; tentatively, D is TRBD1 (5 bases). V lost 7 bases and J 2 bases, leaving 21 bases between the germline ends. Germline lookup yields CDR1 SEHNR and CDR2 FQNEAQ (reference sequence). The CDR3 contains 16 residues.

This clonotype showed up just a few times. V is TRBV7-9 and J is TRBJ2-7; no clear D. This CDR3 region has 13 residues. CDR1 is SEHNR and CDR2 is FQNEAQ in the germline V gene (reference sequence). V gave up 1 base and J gave up 3 bases, with 7 bases separating them. The CDR3 nucleotides are TGTGCCAGCAGCTTAGAGTATGGCTACGAGCAGTACTTC. Residues: CASSLEYGYEQYF.

The rearrangement joins TRBV3-1 to TRBJ2-3; 8 nucleotides line up with TRBD1. Germline CDR1 reads LGHDT; CDR2 reads YNNKEL (reference sequence). Trimming removed 0 bases from V and 3 bases from J; junction bases left unmatched: 5. The CDR3 runs to 16 residues. In DNA, the CDR3 is TGTGCCAGCAGCCAAGAGCGGGACAGGAGAACAGATACGCAGTATTTT. Its protein is CASSQERDRRTDTQYF.

The V gene is TRBV9, the J gene TRBJ1-2; D is possibly TRBD1 (5 bases). Trimming took off 0 bases at V and 8 bases at J, with 8 bases between the two ends. CDR1 and CDR2 (germline): SGDLS, YYNGEE. This CDR3 has 12 residues. Here the CDR3 DNA reads TGTGCCAGCAGCGTAGGGGGCAGCGGCTACACCTTC. It is translated as CASSVGGSGYTF.

The chain has TRBV7-6 and TRBJ2-1; D gene unclear. V gave up 1 base and J gave up 9 bases, with 10 bases separating them. The length of the CDR3 is 13 residues. Germline V gene sequence: CDR1 SGHVS, CDR2 FNYEAQ. The DNA of the CDR3 is TGTGCCAGCAGCTTAGGCGAGGAAGTTGAGCAGTTCTTC. Protein sequence: CASSLGEEVEQFF. The full variable domain, completed using reference TRBV7-6 and TRBJ2-1, is GAGVSQSPRYKVTKRGQDVALRCDPISGHVSLYWYRQALGQGPEFLTYFNYEAQQDKSGLPNDRFSAERPEGSISTLTIQRTEQRDSAMYRCASSLGEEVEQFFGPGTRLTVL.

V usage is TRBV11-2 and J usage is TRBJ1-2, with TRBD1 matching over 7 bases. Germline V CDR1 and CDR2: SGHAT, FQNNGV. V gave up 0 bases and J gave up 7 bases; unmatched junction bases: 5. The CDR3 length is 14 residues. The CDR3 protein is CASSLERQGGGYTF. CDR3 nucleotide sequence: TGTGCCAGCAGCTTAGAAAGACAGGGCGGTGGCTACACCTTC.

Only one count was recorded for this clonotype. This chain joins TRBV7-2 and TRBJ2-5; the D is unclear. The CDR3 is 14 amino acids. Germline CDR1 and CDR2: SGHTA and FQGNSA. Trimming stripped 2 bases from V and 4 bases from J, with 11 bases between. The CDR3 sequence is CASSLYFLRETQYF. CDR3 DNA: TGTGCCAGCAGCTTATATTTCCTCAGAGAGACCCAGTACTTC.

This clonotype was found a few times. The CDR3 region has the DNA TGCGCCAGCAGCCAAGCGGGGGGGCTATCAGAGACCCAGTACTTC. This translates into CASSQAGGLSETQYF. The rearrangement uses TRBV4-1 and TRBJ2-5, with 8 nucleotides matching TRBD2. With V trimmed by 1 base and J by 4 bases, 5 bases remained unmatched. This CDR3 is 15 amino acids long. Germline V gene lookup returns CDR1 MGHRA and CDR2 YSYEKL.

This clonotype was detected only once. The V call is TRBV4-1, the J call TRBJ1-4; no reliable D call. Trimming left V 2 bases short and J 4 bases short, with 17 bases between. The germline CDR1 and CDR2 sequences are MGHRA and YSYEKL. This CDR3 spans 17 amino acids. The CDR3 DNA sequence: TGCGCCAGCAGCCAACCCACCGGACCTAAAAATAATGAAAAACTGTTTTTT. Protein sequence: CASSQPTGPKNNEKLFF.

The sample holds a few counts of this clonotype. The V call is TRBV27, the J call TRBJ2-1, with TRBD1 matching over 7 bases. The CDR3 length is 13 residues. The germline CDR1 and CDR2 sequences are MNHEY and SMNVEV (reference sequence). After removal of 8 bases from V and 4 bases from J, the junction contained 5 bases not matched to a gene. The CDR3, as DNA: TGTGCCAGCGCGCTGGGACAGTACAATGAGCAGTTCTTC. Protein sequence: CASALGQYNEQFF.

The V and J genes are TRBV9 and TRBJ1-2; 7 positions match TRBD1. CDR3 length equals 15 residues. V lost 0 bases, J lost 8 bases, and 10 bases stayed unmatched. From germline, CDR1 is SGDLS and CDR2 YYNGEE. CDR3 residues: CASSVEGASWRGYTF. The CDR3 bases are TGTGCCAGCAGCGTAGAGGGGGCGTCGTGGCGCGGCTACACCTTC.

The chain employs TRBV27 and TRBJ2-5, with TRBD2 as a possible D gene (6 bases). The CDR3 runs 13 residues. Germline lookup yields CDR1 MNHEY and CDR2 SMNVEV (reference sequence). V dropped 8 bases and J dropped 0 bases, with 10 bases sitting between them. CDR3 sequence: CASRLANQETQYF. The CDR3 DNA is TGTGCCAGCCGTCTAGCGAACCAAGAGACCCAGTACTTC.

The rearrangement joins TRBV6-2 or TRBV6-3 to TRBJ1-6; D is possibly TRBD1 (6 bases). CDR1 is MNHEY, CDR2 SVGEGT, per germline. The V end was cut by 6 bases, the J end by 9 bases, with 15 bases between. CDR3 length: 14 amino acids. The CDR3 DNA is TGTGCCAGCAGACCCCGGGACAATATTTCACCCCTCCACTTT. Translating gives CASRPRDNISPLHF.

The V and J genes are TRBV4-2 and TRBJ2-1, with 7 bases that match TRBD1. Per the germline V gene, CDR1 is LGHNA and CDR2 is YNFKEQ. J gave up 8 bases and V 4 bases, and 5 bases lay outside the gene matches. The CDR3 totals 13 residues. The CDR3 DNA follows: TGTGCCAGCAGCCGTAGGGGGCTGGATGAGCAGTTCTTC. Translated: CASSRRGLDEQFF.